A few counts support the clone carrying this T cell receptor beta chain. What it recognizes is unknown. This sample was included in a study of T-cell reconstitution after alpha-beta-depleted transplantation in children. Germline CDR1 reads SEHNR; CDR2 reads FQNEAQ (reference sequence). CDR3 length: 16 residues. V lost 4 bases to trimming and J lost 6 bases, with 20 bases between them. The TCRbeta library incorporated unique molecular identifiers. TCRdb re-called the PCR reads through MiXCR, storing one row per CDR3 protein. The data contain around 100,000 distinct CDR3 sequences, under 13% of them singletons. Regarding the study as a whole: Most T-cell counts and diversity one year after the transplant came from T cells that were newly produced. Reportedly, only several hundred clones from non-depleted graft cells drove alpha-beta T-cell counts at about two months. Diversity of TCRbeta at day 60 was high in some patients, arising from surviving recipient T cells and thymic progenitors.

The chain joins TRBV7-9 to TRBJ2-3; no clear D gene. This material consisted of PBMCs, taken before TCRalphabeta/CD19-depleted stem cell transplant. This clonotype was sampled from a boy aged 2 to 10 with acute lymphoblastic leukemia, due to receive a stem cell transplant. The CDR3 region has the DNA TGTGCCAGCAGCTCCCATCCCACCCTGACTTCCGATACGCAGTATTTT. It yields the protein CASSSHPTLTSDTQYF.